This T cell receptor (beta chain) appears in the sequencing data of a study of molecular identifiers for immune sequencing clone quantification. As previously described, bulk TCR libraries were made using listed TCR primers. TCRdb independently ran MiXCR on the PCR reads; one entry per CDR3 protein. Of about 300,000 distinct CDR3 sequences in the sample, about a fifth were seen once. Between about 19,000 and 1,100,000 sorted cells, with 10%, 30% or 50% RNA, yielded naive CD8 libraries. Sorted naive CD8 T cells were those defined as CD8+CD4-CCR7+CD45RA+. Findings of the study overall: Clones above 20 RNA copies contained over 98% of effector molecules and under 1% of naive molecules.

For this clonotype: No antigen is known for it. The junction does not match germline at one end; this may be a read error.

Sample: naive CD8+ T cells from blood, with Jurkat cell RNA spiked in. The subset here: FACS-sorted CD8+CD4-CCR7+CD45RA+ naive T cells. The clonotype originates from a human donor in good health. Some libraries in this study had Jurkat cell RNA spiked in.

CDR3 loop: CANSSRLAGDPTGELFF. As DNA, the CDR3 is TGTGCCAACAGCTCCCGACTAGCGGGAGATCCTACCGGGGAGCTGTTTTTT. J is TRBJ2-2 and V is TRBV13, with 12 positions matching TRBD2. The CDR3 is 17 amino acids. Germline CDR1 is PRHDT and CDR2 is FYEKMQ (reference sequence).